These 17 T cell receptor beta chains were all obtained from the same sample, sequenced in a study of metastatic and nonmetastatic thyroid tumors. Each patient went into thyroid surgery without having received any treatment. TCRdb reanalyzed the PCR reads via MiXCR. This sample has tens of thousands of clones, with roughly 13% found just once. Sequencing was done on a sample of blood. The source is a female donor with papillary thyroid cancer or a benign thyroid nodule (not recorded which). Some clones in this sample may be carry-over from other donors' samples.

This clone was recorded many times. This sequence joins TRBV6-1 and TRBJ2-5; the D gene is possibly TRBD2 (5 bases). V shed 6 bases and J shed 5 bases, with 16 bases lying between them. Germline lookup yields CDR1 MNHNS and CDR2 SASEGT. The CDR3 totals 14 residues. The CDR3 DNA follows: TGTGCCAGCAGGCAGGATCTTGGGGAGGAGACCCAGTACTTC. This encodes CASRQDLGEETQYF.

In this sample, this clone turned up many times. The V gene is TRBV3-1, the J gene TRBJ2-7; D is unclear. This CDR3 spans 11 amino acids. In germline, CDR1 is LGHDT, CDR2 YNNKEL (reference sequence). Trimming pared 0 bases from V and 7 bases from J, leaving 4 bases between. CDR3 sequence reads: CASSQDWEQYF. The CDR3 DNA is TGTGCCAGCAGCCAAGACTGGGAGCAGTACTTC.

Ten or more counts support this clone. The rearrangement uses TRBV11-2 and TRBJ2-7; TRBD2 matches at 7 bases. The CDR3 has 15 residues. Germline V lookup: CDR1 SGHAT, CDR2 FQNNGV. J gave up 5 bases and V 3 bases, and 10 bases lay outside the gene matches. The CDR3 spells CASSFTTGEGNEQYF. Here the CDR3 DNA reads TGTGCCAGCAGCTTCACGACCGGGGAGGGGAACGAGCAGTACTTC.

This clone was counted at least ten times. The chain links TRBV2 to TRBJ1-1; D call uncertain. Germline CDR1 SNHLY, CDR2 FYNNEI. CDR3 length: 14 residues. Trimming cost V 2 bases and J 1 base, with 8 bases left between them. The CDR3 protein is CASSETWGNTEAFF. In DNA form, the CDR3 reads TGTGCCAGCAGTGAAACTTGGGGGAACACTGAAGCTTTCTTT.

There are many counts of this clone. This chain links TRBV28 with TRBJ1-2; the match to TRBD1 covers 10 bases. CDR3 length: 14 residues. The germline V gene encodes CDR1 MDHEN and CDR2 SYDVKM. Unmatched junction bases numbered 3, after V lost 2 bases and J lost 6 bases. The CDR3 DNA reads TGTGCCAGCAGTTTACAGACAGGGGGCAATGGCTACACCTTC. Translation gives CASSLQTGGNGYTF.

The chain recombines TRBV24-1 with TRBJ2-6; the match to TRBD1 covers 10 bases. After removal of 5 bases from V and 2 bases from J, the junction contained 8 bases not matched to a gene. The CDR3 has 18 residues. Germline V gives CDR1 KGHDR, CDR2 SFDVKD. CDR3 sequence (DNA): TGTGCCACCAGTGCCGGGGGACAGGGGCTTCCTGGGGCCAACGTCCTGACTTTC. This translates into CATSAGGQGLPGANVLTF.

Many counts were recorded for this clone. This rearrangement joins TRBV14 to TRBJ1-1; TRBD1 is a possible D gene (5 bases). Germline V lookup: CDR1 SGHDN, CDR2 FVKESK. V shed 0 bases and J shed 4 bases, with 9 bases lying between them. The CDR3 runs 14 residues. The CDR3 sequence: CASSQEEGSTEAFF. CDR3 nucleotides: TGTGCCAGCAGCCAAGAGGAGGGGAGCACTGAAGCTTTCTTT. The complete variable domain, with remaining parts taken from reference TRBV14 and TRBJ1-1, reads EAGVTQFPSHSVIEKGQTVTLRCDPISGHDNLYWYRRVMGKEIKFLLHFVKESKQDESGMPNNRFLAERTGGTYSTLKVQPAELEDSGVYFCASSQEEGSTEAFFGQGTRLTVV.

This clone occurred many times. The V call is TRBV11-3, the J call TRBJ1-4; no clear D gene. This CDR3 spans 13 amino acids. The germline gives CDR1 SGHNT, CDR2 YENEEA. Trimming left V 9 bases short and J 4 bases short, with 12 bases between. CDR3 sequence reads: CASRGRGNEKLFF. In DNA, the CDR3 is TGTGCCAGTCGGGGTAGAGGTAATGAAAAACTGTTTTTT.

Sample share makes this clone medium-sized. This chain uses TRBV28 with TRBJ1-6, with 8 bases identical to TRBD1. V lost 8 bases and J lost 4; bases outside the gene matches: 4. Germline CDR1 and CDR2: MDHEN and SYDVKM. CDR3 length: 14 amino acids. CDR3 protein: CASRTGFYNSPLHF. CDR3 nucleotides: TGTGCCAGCCGGACAGGGTTTTATAATTCACCCCTCCACTTT.

This clone showed up many times. This chain connects TRBV7-2 to TRBJ2-1, with 12 positions matching TRBD2. The CDR3 loop spans 16 amino acids. The V and J ends lost 4 bases and 4 bases, in that order; junction bases with no gene match: 5. Germline CDR1 SGHTA, CDR2 FQGNSA. The chain's CDR3 is CASSSLAGGQYNEQFF. In DNA, the CDR3 is TGTGCCAGCAGCTCCCTAGCGGGAGGGCAATACAATGAGCAGTTCTTC.

This clone has a count of ten or more. The chain employs TRBV11-1 and TRBJ2-3; either TRBD1 or TRBD2 may supply D (5 bases each). There are 12 residues in the CDR3. The ends were cut back, 5 bases at V and 7 bases at J, with 10 bases in the middle. The germline V gene has CDR1 SGHAT and CDR2 FQDESV (reference sequence). The CDR3 DNA follows: TGTGCCAGCAGCCCTGAGGGGTATACGCAGTATTTT. This gives the protein CASSPEGYTQYF.

This clone was recorded a few times. The same CDR3 arises from other DNA sequences in this sample as well. The chain recombines TRBV11-1 with TRBJ2-4; D is unclear. This CDR3 has 18 residues. V lost 1 base, J lost 6 bases, and 22 bases lay in between. In germline, CDR1 is SGHAT, CDR2 FQDESV (reference sequence). The CDR3 region has the DNA TGTGCCAGCAGCTTAGATGCAGGCTACGGCCTCCACCGAAACATTCAGTACTTC. Protein sequence: CASSLDAGYGLHRNIQYF.

The chain has TRBV6-2 or TRBV6-3 and TRBJ2-6; maybe TRBD1 (6 bases). Germline CDR1 MNHEY, CDR2 SVGEGT. The germline V and J ends were trimmed by 6 bases and 8 bases, with 20 bases remaining between them. The CDR3 contains 16 residues. The CDR3 sequence: CASSYAGDSGSNVLTF. CDR3 nucleotide sequence: TGTGCCAGCAGCTACGCAGGGGATTCGGGGTCCAACGTCCTGACTTTC.

This clone was seen ten or more times. The chain is built from TRBV7-2 and TRBJ2-7; D remains unclear. CDR1 is SGHTA, CDR2 FQGNSA, per germline. Trimming stripped 5 bases from V and 2 bases from J, with 16 bases between. The CDR3 consists of 15 residues. The CDR3 nucleotides are TGTGCCAGCAGCGCCTACCTCCCCGGAACCTACGAGCAGTACTTC. Translating it yields CASSAYLPGTYEQYF. Variable domain in full (rest from reference TRBV7-2 and TRBJ2-7): GAGVSQSPSNKVTEKGKDVELRCDPISGHTALYWYRQSLGQGLEFLIYFQGNSAPDKSGLPSDRFSAERTGGSVSTLTIQRTQQEDSAVYLCASSAYLPGTYEQYFGPGTRLTVT.

This rearrangement joins TRBV20-1 to TRBJ1-1; D call uncertain. V was clipped by 6 bases and J by 4 bases, with 15 bases between them. The CDR3 loop spans 13 amino acids. Germline V gives CDR1 DFQATT, CDR2 SNEGSKA (reference sequence). The CDR3 spells CSAKKGPVTEAFF. In DNA, the CDR3 is TGCAGTGCCAAGAAGGGCCCAGTCACTGAAGCTTTCTTT.

This clone appeared many times. The V gene is TRBV4-2, the J gene TRBJ2-7; D possibly uses TRBD1 or TRBD2 (5 bases each). CDR3 length: 17 residues. The V end was cut by 5 bases, the J end by 0 bases, with 20 bases between. Germline CDR1 and CDR2: LGHNA and YNFKEQ. The CDR3 reads CASSKGSGTPSSYEQYF. The CDR3 DNA is TGTGCCAGCAGCAAGGGCTCCGGGACGCCCAGCTCCTACGAGCAGTACTTC.

This clone came up many times. The CDR3: CATRTNRARSQETQYF. As DNA, the CDR3 is TGTGCCACCCGGACAAACCGAGCGCGTTCCCAAGAGACCCAGTACTTC. The chain combines TRBV6-1 with TRBJ2-5, with D possibly TRBD1 on 5 matching bases. CDR1 and CDR2 from the germline V gene are MNHNS and SASEGT. This CDR3 comprises 16 residues. The ends were cut back, 10 bases at V and 1 base at J, with 22 bases in the middle.